The entry that follows covers one T cell receptor beta chain sequence. As yet, its antigen is unknown. These data originate in a study of cytomegalovirus exposure and HLA in healthy donors. Broader study findings: Later analysis associated a missense DCLRE1C variant with TCR beta V- and J-gene trimming.

The CDR3 contains 11 residues. V was cut by 3 bases and J by 5 bases, with 7 bases left in between. Germline lookup yields CDR1 DFQATT and CDR2 SNEGSKA (reference sequence). The PCR was carried out with 60 Vbeta primers and 13 Jbeta primers. Here immunoSEQ multiplex PCR was the method, and the copy in TCRdb shows in-frame clones only, minus some. The table lists 95,000 to 150,000 clones, 66% of them singletons. The gene calls are TRBV20-1 and TRBJ2-5; TRBD2 might be the D (5 bases). Sequenced sample: PBMCs. The TCR was taken from a man between 18 and 29 years old in good health and CMV-seronegative. The CDR3 coding sequence is TGCAGTGCTAGGTCGGGGGAGACCCAGTACTTC. The encoded protein is CSARSGETQYF.